These T cell receptor beta chains were read from a single sample in a study of blood T cells in healthy people across ages. In TCRdb, the 5' RACE reads were re-called with MiXCR into one record per CDR3 protein. This sample has 850,000 or so distinct CDR3 sequences, with more than 25% found just once. The sample was blood. The receptors were sampled from a woman older than 75 in good health. Each CDR3 is given with its conserved first and last residue. The D gene is left open where the match is weak. Clone size, where shown, is once, few, many, or a class for clones that have expanded.

V	size	D	J	CDR3	DNA
TRBV6-2/TRBV6-3	many	-	TRBJ1-1	CASRDEAFF	TGTGCCAGCAGGGATGAAGCTTTCTTT
TRBV10-1	-	-	TRBJ2-2	CASSKIQGTGELFF	TGCGCCAGCAGCAAAATACAGGGCACCGGGGAGCTGTTTTTT
TRBV6-2/TRBV6-3	many	-	TRBJ2-5	CASSFFKETQYF	TGTGCCAGCAGTTTCTTCAAAGAGACCCAGTACTTC
TRBV27	many	TRBD2	TRBJ2-7	CASRPTSAPSYEQYF	TGTGCCAGCAGGCCTACTAGCGCCCCATCCTACGAGCAGTACTTC
TRBV7-8	many	TRBD1	TRBJ2-3	CASSSRTGFTDTQYF	TGTGCCAGCAGCTCCCGGACAGGATTCACAGATACGCAGTATTTT
TRBV5-1	few	-	TRBJ1-1	CASSLSPANTEAFF	TGCGCCAGCAGCTTGTCCCCAGCAAACACCGAAGCTTTCTTT
TRBV4-3	-	-	TRBJ1-6	CASSQKTQNSPLHF	TGCGCCAGCAGCCAAAAAACCCAGAATTCACCCCTCCACTTT
TRBV20-1	few	TRBD2	TRBJ2-7	CSATRKGRGEQYF	TGCAGTGCTACCCGGAAGGGGAGGGGCGAGCAGTACTTC
TRBV7-2	-	-	TRBJ1-5	CASSKTPGRNQPQHF	TGTGCCAGCAGCAAGACCCCGGGGAGGAATCAGCCCCAGCATTTT
TRBV5-1	many	-	TRBJ2-6	CASSLASVSSGANVLTF	TGCGCCAGCAGCTTGGCCTCTGTAAGCTCTGGGGCCAACGTCCTGACTTTC
TRBV14	many	-	TRBJ2-3	CASSQGGLPTDTQYF	TGTGCCAGCAGCCAGGGGGGGCTCCCCACAGATACGCAGTATTTT
TRBV27	few	TRBD1	TRBJ2-2	CASRTGVDFIAGELFF	TGTGCCAGCAGGACAGGGGTAGATTTTATTGCCGGGGAGCTGTTTTTT
TRBV7-8	many	-	TRBJ1-2	CASSLSGHQGYTF	TGTGCCAGCAGCTTGTCGGGACACCAAGGCTACACCTTC
TRBV4-3	many	TRBD1	TRBJ2-5	CASSFRTGRSETQYF	TGCGCCAGCAGCTTCCGGACAGGGAGGTCTGAGACCCAGTACTTC
TRBV7-9	few	-	TRBJ1-1	CASSLESGNTEAFF	TGTGCCAGCAGCTTAGAGTCTGGGAACACTGAAGCTTTCTTT
TRBV2	many	TRBD2	TRBJ2-1	CASSWTSGGLHEQFF	TGTGCCAGCAGCTGGACTAGCGGGGGACTCCATGAGCAGTTCTTC
TRBV3-1	many	TRBD2	TRBJ2-7	CASSQSPGRLAGKPEQYF	TGTGCCAGCAGCCAATCCCCGGGGAGACTAGCGGGGAAGCCCGAGCAGTACTTC
TRBV4-3	many	-	TRBJ1-2	CASSQDRRGSYGYTF	TGCGCCAGCAGCCAAGATCGACGGGGATCATATGGCTACACCTTC
TRBV19	many	TRBD2	TRBJ2-1	CASSPGTSGGYNEQFF	TGTGCCAGCAGTCCCGGGACTAGCGGGGGCTACAATGAGCAGTTCTTC
TRBV21-1	few	-	TRBJ2-2	CASSKFLVGLAAGELFF	TGTGCCAGCAGCAAGTTCCTCGTTGGACTAGCGGCCGGGGAGCTGTTTTTT
TRBV9	-	TRBD1	TRBJ1-4	CASSGRDRTNEKLFF	TGTGCCAGCAGCGGAAGGGACAGGACAAATGAAAAACTGTTTTTT
TRBV2	-	TRBD1	TRBJ1-6	CASSERGQGNSPLHF	TGTGCCAGCAGTGAACGGGGACAGGGTAATTCACCCCTCCACTTT
TRBV18	few	-	TRBJ2-3	CASARGLGTGASTDTQYF	TGTGCCAGCGCGAGAGGTCTGGGGACGGGCGCAAGCACAGATACGCAGTATTTT
TRBV6-2/TRBV6-3	many	TRBD2	TRBJ2-3	CASSWTSGGSDTQYF	TGTGCCAGCAGTTGGACTAGCGGGGGATCAGATACGCAGTATTTT
TRBV21-1	many	-	TRBJ2-7	CAPPGRLIYEQYF	TGTGCCCCCCCCGGTCGGCTGATCTACGAGCAGTACTTC
TRBV20-1	many	-	TRBJ1-2	CSARGPGVYGYTF	TGCAGTGCTAGAGGCCCCGGGGTATATGGCTACACCTTC
TRBV20-1	-	TRBD2	TRBJ2-5	CSARGLAGGLRNEQYF	TGCAGTGCTAGGGGACTAGCGGGGGGGCTAAGGAATGAGCAGTACTTC
TRBV29-1	many	-	TRBJ2-7	CSVEDRRAGAPYEQYF	TGCAGCGTTGAAGATCGTAGGGCAGGGGCCCCCTACGAGCAGTACTTC
TRBV7-2	-	-	TRBJ2-5	CASSSGGPPGTQYF	TGTGCCAGCAGCTCGGGGGGCCCCCCGGGGACCCAGTACTTC
TRBV18	few	-	TRBJ2-3	CASSPVLSTDTQYF	TGTGCCAGCTCACCTGTGCTTAGCACAGATACGCAGTATTTT
TRBV7-3	-	-	TRBJ1-2	CASSSPDWHGYTF	TGTGCCAGCAGCTCTCCGGACTGGCATGGCTACACCTTC
TRBV6-2/TRBV6-3	many	TRBD2	TRBJ2-1	CASSYSTGGVYNEQFF	TGTGCCAGCAGTTACTCGACCGGGGGGGTCTACAATGAGCAGTTCTTC
TRBV29-1	few	-	TRBJ1-2	CSVRHNYGYTF	TGCAGCGTTCGCCATAACTATGGCTACACCTTC
TRBV5-1	many	-	TRBJ1-1	CASSFKGPTEAFF	TGCGCCAGCAGCTTCAAGGGCCCTACTGAAGCTTTCTTT
TRBV7-2	-	TRBD1	TRBJ1-6	CASSTTGVRSPLHF	TGTGCCAGCAGCACGACAGGGGTTAGGTCACCCCTCCACTTT
TRBV6-2/TRBV6-3	few	-	TRBJ1-2	CASSDWGRHDRYGYTF	TGTGCCAGCAGTGACTGGGGTCGTCACGACCGCTATGGCTACACCTTC
TRBV6-2/TRBV6-3	many	TRBD2	TRBJ2-7	CASSSPPRGAPVRYEQYF	TGTGCCAGCAGTTCCCCCCCGCGGGGGGCTCCCGTTCGCTACGAGCAGTACTTC
TRBV20-1	-	-	TRBJ1-1	CSASPGIGKTEAFF	TGCAGTGCAAGCCCAGGGATCGGAAAAACTGAAGCTTTCTTT
TRBV6-1	many	-	TRBJ2-5	CASSADWGRQETQYF	TGTGCCAGCAGTGCGGACTGGGGACGCCAAGAGACCCAGTACTTC
TRBV7-9	-	-	TRBJ2-2	CASSPPGATGERFF	TGTGCCAGCAGCCCGCCGGGGGCCACCGGGGAGCGGTTTTTT
TRBV25-1	few	-	TRBJ1-4	CASSGEGGREKLFF	TGTGCCAGCAGTGGTGAAGGGGGTAGGGAAAAACTGTTTTTT
TRBV7-2	-	-	TRBJ2-3	CASSLVVAGEADTQYF	TGTGCCAGCAGCTTAGTGGTCGCAGGGGAGGCAGATACGCAGTATTTT
TRBV4-2	many	-	TRBJ2-1	CASSPGTDQNEQFF	TGTGCCAGCAGCCCTGGGACCGATCAGAATGAGCAGTTCTTC
TRBV27	-	-	TRBJ1-1	CATGTVNTEAFF	TGTGCCACAGGGACGGTGAACACTGAAGCTTTCTTT
TRBV9	many	TRBD1	TRBJ2-4	CASSVGGQGPKNIQYF	TGTGCCAGCAGCGTAGGGGGACAGGGTCCCAAAAACATTCAGTACTTC
TRBV9	few	-	TRBJ2-7	CASSVAPGDYEQYF	TGTGCCAGCAGCGTAGCCCCAGGCGACTACGAGCAGTACTTC
TRBV27	-	-	TRBJ2-4	CASSLGGRTKNIQYF	TGTGCCAGCAGTTTAGGGGGGAGGACCAAAAACATTCAGTACTTC
TRBV20-1	-	-	TRBJ1-5	CSARGSLHDSNQPQHF	TGCAGTGCTAGAGGGTCTCTGCACGATAGCAATCAGCCCCAGCATTTT
TRBV7-9	many	TRBD2	TRBJ2-7	CASSRSGVSSYEQYF	TGTGCCAGCAGCCGAAGCGGGGTGAGCTCCTACGAGCAGTACTTC
TRBV7-2	-	TRBD2	TRBJ2-2	CASSLASGVNTGELFF	TGTGCCAGCAGCTTAGCTAGCGGGGTGAACACCGGGGAGCTGTTTTTT
TRBV30	few	-	TRBJ2-3	CAWSGAKQTRTDTQYF	TGTGCCTGGAGTGGGGCTAAGCAGACCCGCACAGATACGCAGTATTTT